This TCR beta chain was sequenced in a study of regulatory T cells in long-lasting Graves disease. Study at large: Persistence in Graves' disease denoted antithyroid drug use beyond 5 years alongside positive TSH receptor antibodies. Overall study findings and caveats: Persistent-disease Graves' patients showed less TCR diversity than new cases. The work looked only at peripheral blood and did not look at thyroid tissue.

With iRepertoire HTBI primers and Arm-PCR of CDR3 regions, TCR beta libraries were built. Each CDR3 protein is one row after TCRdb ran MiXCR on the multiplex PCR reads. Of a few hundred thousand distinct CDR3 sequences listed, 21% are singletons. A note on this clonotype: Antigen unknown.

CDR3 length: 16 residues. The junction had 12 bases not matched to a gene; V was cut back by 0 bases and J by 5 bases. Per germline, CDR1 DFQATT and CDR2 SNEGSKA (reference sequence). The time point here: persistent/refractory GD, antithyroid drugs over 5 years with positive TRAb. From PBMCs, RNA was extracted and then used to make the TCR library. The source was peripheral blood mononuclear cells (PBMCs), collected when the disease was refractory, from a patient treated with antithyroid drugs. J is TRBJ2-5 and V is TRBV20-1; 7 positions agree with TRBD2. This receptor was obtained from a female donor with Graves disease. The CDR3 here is CSAREFIRGSAETQYF. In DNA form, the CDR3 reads TGCAGTGCTAGAGAGTTCATTCGCGGGAGCGCGGAGACCCAGTACTTC.